The clone carrying this T cell receptor (beta chain) was counted between two and nine times. TCRdb re-called the 5' RACE reads through MiXCR, storing one row per CDR3 protein. Seen here are about 900,000 distinct CDR3 sequences, 9% to 15% observed once, and the top ten hold around 1.6%. This specimen belongs to a study of identical twins. CDR1 and CDR2 (germline): MGHRA, YSYEKL. The CDR3 loop spans 12 amino acids. The V end lost 0 bases, the J end lost 9 bases, and 8 bases lay between the germline ends. The data were also submitted as part of a second study, on yellow fever vaccine responses in identical twins.

The gene calls are TRBV4-1 and TRBJ1-2; D might be TRBD1 (5 bases). The source material was PBMCs. The TCR was taken from a woman younger than 35 in good health. CDR3: CASSQDGASYTF. CDR3 coding DNA: TGCGCCAGCAGCCAAGACGGGGCCAGCTACACCTTC.